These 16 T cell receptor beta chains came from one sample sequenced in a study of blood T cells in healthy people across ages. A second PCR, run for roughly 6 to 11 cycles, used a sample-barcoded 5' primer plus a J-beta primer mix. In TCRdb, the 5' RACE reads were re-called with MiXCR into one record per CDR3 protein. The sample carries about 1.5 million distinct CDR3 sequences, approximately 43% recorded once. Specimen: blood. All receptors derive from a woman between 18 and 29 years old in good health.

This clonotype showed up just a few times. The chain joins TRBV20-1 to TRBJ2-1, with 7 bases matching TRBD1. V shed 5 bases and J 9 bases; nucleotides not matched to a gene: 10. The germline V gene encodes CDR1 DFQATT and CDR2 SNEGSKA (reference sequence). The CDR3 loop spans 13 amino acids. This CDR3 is CSADLRGGAEQFF. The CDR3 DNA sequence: TGCAGTGCTGACCTTAGAGGGGGCGCTGAGCAGTTCTTC.

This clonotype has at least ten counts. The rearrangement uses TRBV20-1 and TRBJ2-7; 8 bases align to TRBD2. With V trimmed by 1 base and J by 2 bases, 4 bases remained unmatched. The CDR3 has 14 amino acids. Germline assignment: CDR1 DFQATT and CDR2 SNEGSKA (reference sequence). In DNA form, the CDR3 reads TGCAGTGCTAGAGGGCCGGGAGGGCCCTACGAGCAGTACTTC. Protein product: CSARGPGGPYEQYF.

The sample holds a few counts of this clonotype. The CDR3 protein is CASSLADPGRYGYTF. The CDR3 DNA reads TGTGCCAGCAGCTTAGCAGACCCTGGACGCTATGGCTACACCTTC. This chain links TRBV7-8 with TRBJ1-2; D gene uncertain. Trimming cost V 0 bases and J 4 bases, with 12 bases left between them. Germline V CDR1 and CDR2: SGHVS, FQNEAQ. This CDR3 has 15 amino acids.

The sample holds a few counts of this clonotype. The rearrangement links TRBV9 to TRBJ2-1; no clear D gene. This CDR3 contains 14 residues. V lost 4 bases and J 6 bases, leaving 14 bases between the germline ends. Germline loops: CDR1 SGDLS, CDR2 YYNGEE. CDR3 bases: TGTGCCAGCAGCTTCGGCCCCGGGCGCAATGAGCAGTTCTTC. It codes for CASSFGPGRNEQFF.

CDR3 bases: TGTGCCAGCAGTGTGGAGGTCTACGAGACCCAGTACTTC. Translated, it gives CASSVEVYETQYF. The rearrangement uses TRBV6-1 and TRBJ2-5; D perhaps matches TRBD2 (5 bases). This CDR3 has 13 residues. Germline-derived CDR1 and CDR2 are MNHNS and SASEGT. V was pared by 4 bases and J by 5 bases, with 11 bases between.

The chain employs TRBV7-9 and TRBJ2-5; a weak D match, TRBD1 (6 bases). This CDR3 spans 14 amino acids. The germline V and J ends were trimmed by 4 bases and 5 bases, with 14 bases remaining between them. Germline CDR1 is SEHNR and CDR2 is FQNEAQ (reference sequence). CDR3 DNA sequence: TGTGCCAGCAGCTCTCAGGGGATGAGGGAGACCCAGTACTTC. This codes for CASSSQGMRETQYF.

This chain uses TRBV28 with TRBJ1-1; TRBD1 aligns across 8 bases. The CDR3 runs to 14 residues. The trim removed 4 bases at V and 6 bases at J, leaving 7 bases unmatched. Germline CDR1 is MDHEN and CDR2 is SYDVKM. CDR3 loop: CASSSGQADAEAFF. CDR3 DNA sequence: TGTGCCAGCAGTTCGGGACAGGCGGATGCTGAAGCTTTCTTT.

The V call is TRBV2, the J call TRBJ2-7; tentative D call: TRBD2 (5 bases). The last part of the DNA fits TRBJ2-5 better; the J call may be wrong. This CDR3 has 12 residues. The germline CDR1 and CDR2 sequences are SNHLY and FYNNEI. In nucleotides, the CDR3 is TGTGCCAGCAATCGACTATCGCGGACCCAGTACTTC. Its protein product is CASNRLSRTQYF.

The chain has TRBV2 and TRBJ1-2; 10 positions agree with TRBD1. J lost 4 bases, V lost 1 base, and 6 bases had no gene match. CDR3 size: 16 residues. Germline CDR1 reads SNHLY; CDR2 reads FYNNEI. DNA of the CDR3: TGTGCCAGCAGTGAAGTCTGGGACAGGGGTCCCTATGGCTACACCTTC. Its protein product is CASSEVWDRGPYGYTF.

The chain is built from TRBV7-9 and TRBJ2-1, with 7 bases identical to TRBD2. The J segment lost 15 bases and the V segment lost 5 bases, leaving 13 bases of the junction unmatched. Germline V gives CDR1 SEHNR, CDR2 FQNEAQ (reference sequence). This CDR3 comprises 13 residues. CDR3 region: CASSRSSGPFMFF. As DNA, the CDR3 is TGTGCCAGCAGCCGAAGTAGCGGGCCCTTCATGTTCTTC. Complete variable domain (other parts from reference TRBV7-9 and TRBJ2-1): DTGVSQNPRHKITKRGQNVTFRCDPISEHNRLYWYRQTLGQGPEFLTYFQNEAQLEKSRLLSDRFSAERPKGSFSTLEIQRTEQGDSAMYLCASSRSSGPFMFFGPGTRLTVL.

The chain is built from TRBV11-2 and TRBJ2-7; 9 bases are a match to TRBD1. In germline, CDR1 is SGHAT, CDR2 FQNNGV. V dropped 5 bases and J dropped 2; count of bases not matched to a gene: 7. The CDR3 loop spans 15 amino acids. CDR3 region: CASSPGTGRTYEQYF. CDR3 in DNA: TGTGCCAGCAGCCCAGGGACAGGGAGGACCTACGAGCAGTACTTC.

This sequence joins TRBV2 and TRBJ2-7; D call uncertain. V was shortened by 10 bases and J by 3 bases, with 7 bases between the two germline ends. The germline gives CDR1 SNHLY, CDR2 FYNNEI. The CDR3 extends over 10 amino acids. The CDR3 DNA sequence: TGTGCCATCCGGAACTACGAGCAGTACTTC. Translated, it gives CAIRNYEQYF. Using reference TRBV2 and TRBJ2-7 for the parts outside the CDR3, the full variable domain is EPEVTQTPSHQVTQMGQEVILRCVPISNHLYFYWYRQILGQKVEFLVSFYNNEISEKSEIFDDQFSVERPDGSNFTLKIRSTKLEDSAMYFCAIRNYEQYFGPGTRLTVT.

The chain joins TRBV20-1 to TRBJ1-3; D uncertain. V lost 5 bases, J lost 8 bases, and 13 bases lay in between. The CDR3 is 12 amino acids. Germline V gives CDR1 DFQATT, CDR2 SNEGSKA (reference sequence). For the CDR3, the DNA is TGCAGTGCTGGCCCTCACGTTGACACCATATATTTT. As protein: CSAGPHVDTIYF.

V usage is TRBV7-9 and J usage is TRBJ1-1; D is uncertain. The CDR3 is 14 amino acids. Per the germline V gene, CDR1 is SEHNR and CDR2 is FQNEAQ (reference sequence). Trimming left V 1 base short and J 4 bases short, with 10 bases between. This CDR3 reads CASSLGVGSTEAFF. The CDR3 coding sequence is TGTGCCAGCAGCTTAGGTGTAGGGAGCACTGAAGCTTTCTTT.

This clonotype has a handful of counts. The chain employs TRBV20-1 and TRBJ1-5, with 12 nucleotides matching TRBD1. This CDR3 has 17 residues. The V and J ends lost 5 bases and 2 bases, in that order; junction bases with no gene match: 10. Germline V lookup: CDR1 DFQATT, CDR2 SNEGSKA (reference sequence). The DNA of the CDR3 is TGCAGTGCTGCAATGGGACAGGGGGCTTTGGGCAATCAGCCCCAGCATTTT. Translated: CSAAMGQGALGNQPQHF.

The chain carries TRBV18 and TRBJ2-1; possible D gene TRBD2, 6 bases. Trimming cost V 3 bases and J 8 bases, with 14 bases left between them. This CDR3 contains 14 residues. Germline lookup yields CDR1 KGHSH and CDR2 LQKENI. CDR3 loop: CASSPGTGVDEQFF. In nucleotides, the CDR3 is TGTGCCAGCTCACCCGGGACTGGTGTCGATGAGCAGTTCTTC.